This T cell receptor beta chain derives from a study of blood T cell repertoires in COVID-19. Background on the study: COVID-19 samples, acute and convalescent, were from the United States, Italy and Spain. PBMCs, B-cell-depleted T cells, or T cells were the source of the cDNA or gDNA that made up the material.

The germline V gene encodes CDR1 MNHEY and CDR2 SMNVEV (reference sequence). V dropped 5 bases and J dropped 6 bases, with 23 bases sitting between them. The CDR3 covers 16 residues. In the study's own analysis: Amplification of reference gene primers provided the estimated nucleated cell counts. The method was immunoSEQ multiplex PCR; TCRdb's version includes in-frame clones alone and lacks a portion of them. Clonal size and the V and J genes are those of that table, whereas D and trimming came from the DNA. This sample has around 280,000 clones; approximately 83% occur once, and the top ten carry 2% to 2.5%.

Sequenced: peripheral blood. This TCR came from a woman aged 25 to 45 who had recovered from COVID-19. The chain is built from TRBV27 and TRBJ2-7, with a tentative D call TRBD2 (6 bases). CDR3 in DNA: TGTGCCAGCAGTATCTCAGGGCGGGGACGGCGGGGCGAGCAGTACTTC. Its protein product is CASSISGRGRRGEQYF.